These T cell receptor beta chains were read from a single sample in a study of regulatory T cells in long-lasting Graves disease. MiXCR, run by TCRdb on the multiplex PCR reads, gives a single entry per CDR3 protein. The sample lists around 500,000 distinct CDR3 sequences, 9.5% to 15% occurring once. This sample was also put to use in a study of T cells in Graves' hyperthyroidism and ophthalmopathy.

Source: peripheral blood mononuclear cells (PBMCs), taken at new diagnosis, from a patient treated with antithyroid drugs. The receptors were gathered from a woman in her 30s with Graves disease. Each CDR3 is given with its conserved first and last residue. Fields, in order: D gene, V gene, J gene, clone size, CDR3 DNA, CDR3 protein. A D gene is named only where the DNA matches it firmly. Rows may omit the clone size; those that give it use once, few, many or a size class.

NA	TRBV18	TRBJ2-7	few	TGTGCCAGCTCACCAATTTCCATGGTTTACGAGCAGTACTTC	CASSPISMVYEQYF
TRBD2	TRBV29-1	TRBJ2-1	many	TGCAGCGTTGAAGATCCCCTCCGGGAGGACTACAATGAGCAGTTCTTC	CSVEDPLREDYNEQFF
TRBD1	TRBV6-2/TRBV6-3	TRBJ1-1	many	TGTGCCGCCGGGACAGGGGCGAACACTGAAGCTTTCTTT	CAAGTGANTEAFF
NA	TRBV7-9	TRBJ2-3	many	TGTGCCAGCAAGAGCGGTTCTAGCACAGATACGCAGTATTTT	CASKSGSSTDTQYF
TRBD2	TRBV10-3	TRBJ2-1	many	TGTGCCATCAGTGAGTCGGGCGGGGGGCGTAGTGAGCAGTTCTTC	CAISESGGGRSEQFF
NA	TRBV2	TRBJ1-2	few	TGTGCCAGCGGGACGATGGACTATGGCTACACCTTC	CASGTMDYGYTF
NA	TRBV7-2	TRBJ2-5	many	TGTGCCAGCAGCTTGGAAAGCGGGTTTCCATTGGAGACCCAGTACTTC	CASSLESGFPLETQYF
NA	TRBV24-1	TRBJ2-2	many	TGTGCCACCAGTGATTTGCAAACACGGGGGTTGAACACCGGGGAGCTGTTTTTT	CATSDLQTRGLNTGELFF
NA	TRBV3-1	TRBJ2-1	NA	TGTGCCAGCAGCCAAGTCAGGGGTGAGCAGTTCTTC	CASSQVRGEQFF
TRBD2	TRBV7-2	TRBJ2-3	NA	TGTGCCAGCGGACTCAGAGCGGGAGTCGATACGCAGTATTTT	CASGLRAGVDTQYF
TRBD1	TRBV25-1	TRBJ2-5	NA	TGTGCCAGCAGTGAATTTGACAGGGGTTCAGAGACCCAGTACTTC	CASSEFDRGSETQYF
NA	TRBV2	TRBJ2-1	NA	TGTGCCAGCAGTTACTCAGGATACGAGCAGTCCTTC	CASSYSGYEQSF
NA	TRBV30	TRBJ2-1	many	TGTGCCTGGAGCCCCCCGACCACAAATGAGCAGTTCTTC	CAWSPPTTNEQFF
TRBD2	TRBV20-1	TRBJ2-3	NA	TGCAGTGCTAGAGTGGGGACTAGCGGGAAGGAGTCAGATACGCAGTATTTT	CSARVGTSGKESDTQYF
NA	TRBV28	TRBJ2-4	many	TGTGCCAGCAGTTTGAGGGGGGGGGCCAAAAACATTCAGTACTTC	CASSLRGGAKNIQYF
NA	TRBV2	TRBJ2-1	many	TGTGCCAGCGGAGGGGTCCCCTCCTACAATGAGCAGTTCTTC	CASGGVPSYNEQFF
NA	TRBV3-1	TRBJ2-3	NA	TGTGCCAGCAGCCAAGGGGGCAGGCCTCGTTCTCGGGATACGCAGTATTTT	CASSQGGRPRSRDTQYF
NA	TRBV6-8	TRBJ1-1	few	TGTGCCAGCAGTTCCCGACAGGACACTGAAGCTTTCTTT	CASSSRQDTEAFF
NA	TRBV28	TRBJ1-1	many	TGTGCCTCTACAAGGCGGGTAACTGAAGCTTTCTTT	CASTRRVTEAFF
TRBD2	TRBV10-2	TRBJ2-5	few	TGCGCCAGCAGAAGCCGCCGACTAGCGGAAGAGACCCAGTACTTC	CASRSRRLAEETQYF
NA	TRBV28	TRBJ1-1	many	TGTGCCAGCAGTTTAGCAGGGGATTGGCCTGAAGCTTTCTTT	CASSLAGDWPEAFF
NA	TRBV18	TRBJ2-5	many	TGTGCCAGCTCACCATCGGCAGGGCAAGAGACCCAGTACTTC	CASSPSAGQETQYF
TRBD2	TRBV11-2	TRBJ2-2	many	TGTGCCAGCAGCTTAGCTGGCGGGAGCGGCGGGGAGCTGTTTTTT	CASSLAGGSGGELFF
NA	TRBV12-3/TRBV12-4	TRBJ2-7	many	TGTGCCAGCAGACCCGGGGGCAGGTACGAGCAGTACTTC	CASRPGGRYEQYF
TRBD1	TRBV6-2/TRBV6-3	TRBJ1-4	many	TGTGCCAGCAGTTACTCCGAGCACACTTGGACAGGGAAAAAACTGTTTTTT	CASSYSEHTWTGKKLFF
TRBD1	TRBV24-1	TRBJ2-5	NA	TGTGCCACCAGTGACTATGGACAGGGAGAAGAGACCCAGTACTTC	CATSDYGQGEETQYF
NA	TRBV7-2	TRBJ2-4	few	TGTGCCAGCAGCCCCCAAAGGGGATTAGCCAAAAACATTCAGTACTTC	CASSPQRGLAKNIQYF
TRBD2	TRBV28	TRBJ2-5	few	TGTGCCAGCAGAAGACTAGCGGGAGATGGCGGGACCCAGTACTTC	CASRRLAGDGGTQYF
TRBD1	TRBV29-1	TRBJ1-1	many	TGCAGCGTTGAGAGGGACAGGTCACTGAACACTGAAGCTTTCTTT	CSVERDRSLNTEAFF
NA	TRBV7-2	TRBJ2-1	many	TGTGCCAGCAGCCGACGAAATATAAGTGAGCAGTTCTTC	CASSRRNISEQFF
NA	TRBV7-9	TRBJ1-2	many	TGTGCCAGCAGCCCTGAGGAGTATGGCTACACCTTC	CASSPEEYGYTF
TRBD1	TRBV5-4	TRBJ1-1	few	TGTGCCAGCAGCCCGGGGGGGTTGACAGGGCCCGAAGCTTTCTTT	CASSPGGLTGPEAFF
NA	TRBV11-3	TRBJ2-5	many	TGTGCCAGCAGCGGGGTAGTGGAGACCCAGTACTTC	CASSGVVETQYF
TRBD1	TRBV28	TRBJ1-4	NA	TGTGCCAGCAGTAGGGGGCCGACGGAAAAACTGTTTTTT	CASSRGPTEKLFF
TRBD1	TRBV19	TRBJ2-5	few	TGTGCCAGTAGTATAGATGGGACAGTTAATGAAGAGACCCAGTACTTC	CASSIDGTVNEETQYF
NA	TRBV2	TRBJ2-1	many	TGTGCCAGCAGTGAAGGGGCAGGACGTCGGGGCGAGCAGTTCTTC	CASSEGAGRRGEQFF
TRBD1	TRBV13	TRBJ1-4	many	TGTGCCAGCAGCTTAGCCCCCGGGACAGGAACTATGTGGGCTTATGAAAAACTGTTTTTT	CASSLAPGTGTMWAYEKLFF
NA	TRBV7-9	TRBJ2-1	many	TGTGCCAGCAGCTTACAGAGTGAGCAGTTCTTC	CASSLQSEQFF